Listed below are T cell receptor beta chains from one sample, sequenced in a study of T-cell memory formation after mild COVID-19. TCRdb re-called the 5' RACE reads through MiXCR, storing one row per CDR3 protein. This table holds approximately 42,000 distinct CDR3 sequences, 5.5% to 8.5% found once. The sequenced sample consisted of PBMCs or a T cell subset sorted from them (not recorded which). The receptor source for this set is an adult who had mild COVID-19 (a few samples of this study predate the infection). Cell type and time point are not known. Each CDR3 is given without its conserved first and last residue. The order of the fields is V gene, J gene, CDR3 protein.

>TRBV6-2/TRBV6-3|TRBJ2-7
ATQNDPSSYEQY
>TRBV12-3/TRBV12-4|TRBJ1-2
ASSRTGSGYT
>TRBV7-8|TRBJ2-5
ASNQGLAGVETQY
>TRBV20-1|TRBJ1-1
SAREEGRGTEAF
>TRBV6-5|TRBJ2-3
ASSYGGTVPSTDTQY
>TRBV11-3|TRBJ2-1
ASSLGGVWGRNEQF
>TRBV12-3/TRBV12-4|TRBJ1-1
ASSLVEFFGVLDTEAF
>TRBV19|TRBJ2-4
ASSFGTVGVLAKNIQY
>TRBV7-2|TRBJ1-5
ASSPNSGDQPQH
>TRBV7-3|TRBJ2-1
ASSLTGTGGSYNEQF
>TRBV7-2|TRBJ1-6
ASSPKTGVYSPLH
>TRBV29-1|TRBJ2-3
SVRLAGSTDTQY
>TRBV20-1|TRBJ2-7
SASKRQWTYEQY
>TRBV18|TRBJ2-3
ASSPDRLKSTDTQY
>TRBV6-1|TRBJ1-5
ASKTGNNQPQH
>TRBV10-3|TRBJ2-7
AISDPGPYEQY
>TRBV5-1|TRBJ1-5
ASSLRTGAQPQH
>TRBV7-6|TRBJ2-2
ASSSHLGGATTYTGELF
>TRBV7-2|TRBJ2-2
ASSLSTNTGELF
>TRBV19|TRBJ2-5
ASSETSGSKETQY
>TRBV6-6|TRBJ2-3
ASTPRAEILTDTQY
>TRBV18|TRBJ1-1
ASSPNRANTEAF
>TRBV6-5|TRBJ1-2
ASSPGAANYGYT
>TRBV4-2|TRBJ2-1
ASSQDARDRGKNEQF
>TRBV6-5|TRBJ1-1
ASSPSTDSTEAF
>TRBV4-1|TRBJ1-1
ASSQVGVWSGRTEAF
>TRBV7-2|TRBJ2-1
ASSLVDLGSGSTFYNEQF
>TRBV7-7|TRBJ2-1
ASSLLGGSYNEQF
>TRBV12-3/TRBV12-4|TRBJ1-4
ASSYSGGADEKLF
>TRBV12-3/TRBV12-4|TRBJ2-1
ASSAAGSSYNEQF
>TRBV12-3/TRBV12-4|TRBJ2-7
ASTNGISSSYEQY
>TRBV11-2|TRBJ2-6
ASSLVFWGTGANVLT
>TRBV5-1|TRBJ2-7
ASGDYGSSYEQY
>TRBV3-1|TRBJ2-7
ASSPGTGYTYEQY
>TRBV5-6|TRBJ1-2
ASSWRGTGVYGYT
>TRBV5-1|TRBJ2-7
ASSLDSRGYEQY
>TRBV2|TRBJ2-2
ASRPGQGYTGELF
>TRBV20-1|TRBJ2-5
SASSLAGGYQETQY
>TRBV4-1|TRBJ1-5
ASSQDGQYDSNQPQH
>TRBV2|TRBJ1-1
ASSVKAGSTEAF
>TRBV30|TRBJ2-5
AWSVPRRQARAQETQY
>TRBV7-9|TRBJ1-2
ASSLERSKGYT